This TCR beta chain was identified in a study of blood T cells in healthy people across ages. Germline CDR1 reads MRHNA; CDR2 reads SNTAGT. This CDR3 spans 16 amino acids. Regarding this clonotype: Its antigen is not known. The junction and the germline gene differ at one end; a read error may be behind it.

Broader study findings: A roughly linear fall in TCR beta diversity per million T cells was seen with increasing age.

Together with a sample-barcoded 5' primer, a J-beta primer mix was included in a second PCR lasting about 7 to 12 cycles. Every cDNA molecule bore a tag from a template-switch adaptor containing 12 random nucleotides. Paired-end reads containing CDR3 totaled no fewer than 3 million for each sample. MiXCR was run by TCRdb on the 5' RACE reads, yielding one entry per CDR3 protein. The sample contains 550,000 to 650,000 distinct CDR3 sequences, about 30% of which appear only once. Sequenced input: blood. This receptor was identified in a woman of 80 years or more in good health. The chain uses TRBV6-4 and TRBJ2-1, with 11 bases matching TRBD2. The CDR3 protein is CASSSLAGGSYNERYF. CDR3 DNA: TGTGCCAGCAGTTCTCTAGCGGGGGGCTCGTACAATGAGCGGTACTTC.